Each of the 5 T cell receptor beta chains below was sequenced from the same sample in a study of cytomegalovirus exposure and HLA in healthy donors (dated by TCRdb to about 2017). Library creation used the immunoSEQ multiplex PCR assay. TCRdb limited this immuneACCESS table to in-frame rearrangements with V and J called. A share of clones is missing; checked studies link under half to unresolved V genes, and the rest is unexplained. In all, the sample holds roughly 80,000 clones, and approximately 90% of those were seen once. About 1.9% of the sample comes from the top ten. The material sequenced was PBMCs. The receptor source for this set is a man younger than 40 in good health and CMV-seronegative.

The chain recombines TRBV28 with TRBJ2-1; 15 bases fit TRBD2. This CDR3 comprises 18 residues. Trimming took 1 base from V and 2 from J; bases not matched to a gene: 3. Germline CDR1 MDHEN, CDR2 SYDVKM. The CDR3: CASSLSGLAGGPYNEQFF. The CDR3 coding sequence is TGTGCCAGCAGTTTATCGGGACTAGCGGGGGGACCCTACAATGAGCAGTTCTTC.

The chain joins TRBV11-3 to TRBJ2-2; the match to TRBD1 covers 7 bases. Germline trimming cut 5 bases from V and 6 bases from J; bases unmatched to any gene: 12. CDR1 is SGHNT and CDR2 is YENEEA in the germline V gene. The CDR3 has 16 residues. As DNA, the CDR3 is TGTGCCAGCAGCGGCCGACAGGGAGAGACGGCCGGGGAGCTGTTTTTT. Its translation: CASSGRQGETAGELFF.

V and J are TRBV6-6 and TRBJ1-1, with a possible D match to TRBD1 (6 bases). The germline V gene has CDR1 MNHNY and CDR2 SVGAGI (reference sequence). The CDR3 length is 16 residues. Trimming stripped 6 bases from V and 0 bases from J, with 17 bases between. The DNA for the CDR3 is TGTGCCAGCAGCCAGACCCATGGACAGTTGAACACTGAAGCTTTCTTT. Translated: CASSQTHGQLNTEAFF.

The rearrangement uses TRBV13 and TRBJ2-1, with 16 nucleotides matching TRBD2. Germline V gives CDR1 PRHDT, CDR2 FYEKMQ (reference sequence). The CDR3 loop spans 18 amino acids. J gave up 0 bases and V 5 bases, and 4 bases lay outside the gene matches. The CDR3 region is CASSPGTSGGASYNEQFF. CDR3 nucleotides: TGTGCCAGCAGCCCCGGGACTAGCGGGGGGGCCTCCTACAATGAGCAGTTCTTC.

The chain recombines TRBV18 with TRBJ2-1; 8 positions match TRBD1. This CDR3 has 18 amino acids. Per the germline V gene, CDR1 is KGHSH and CDR2 is LQKENI. Trimming cost V 2 bases and J 4 bases; bases outside gene matches: 13. The CDR3 reads CASSPFQTRDRLYNEQFF. In DNA, the CDR3 is TGTGCCAGCTCACCATTTCAAACCCGGGACAGGTTGTACAATGAGCAGTTCTTC.